This T cell receptor beta chain was identified during a study of blood T cell repertoires in COVID-19. Study in general: The study drew acute and convalescent COVID-19 samples from the United States, Italy and Spain. PBMCs, B-cell-depleted T cells, or T cells were the source of the cDNA or gDNA that made up the material.

Sequenced by immunoSEQ multiplex PCR; TCRdb stores in-frame clones only, minus some. In the table there are about 350,000 clones, approximately 91% of which are singletons. V lost 11 bases to trimming and J lost 5 bases, with 14 bases between them. The CDR3 sequence is 12 residues long. Per the germline V gene, CDR1 is MDHEN and CDR2 is SYDVKM. Participants were placed into cohorts based on the clinical history they reported. The sample was PBMCs or T cells enriched from blood (not recorded which). The chain has TRBV28 and TRBJ2-3, with TRBD2 as a possible D gene (7 bases). This TCR was sampled from a woman aged 25-40 years who had been exposed to COVID-19. The CDR3, as DNA: TGTGCCTACTCGGGGGGCGTAGATACGCAGTATTTT. This encodes CAYSGGVDTQYF.